These 27 T cell receptor beta chains were all obtained from the same sample, sequenced in a study of blood T cell repertoires in COVID-19. Measured with immunoSEQ multiplex PCR; TCRdb has only the in-frame clones, and not every one. The table records about 390,000 clones, 87% of them present only once. What was sequenced was peripheral blood. The receptor source for this set is a woman aged 55 to 70 with COVID-19, enrolled during active disease.

The rearrangement joins TRBV4-2 to TRBJ1-2; D might be TRBD1 (5 bases). The germline V gene encodes CDR1 LGHNA and CDR2 YNFKEQ. CDR3 size: 15 residues. With 4 bases removed from V and 4 bases from J, the gap between germline ends came to 16 bases. DNA of the CDR3: TGTGCCAGCAGCCCACCCCTTGGGGCAGCCTATGGCTACACCTTC. The encoded protein is CASSPPLGAAYGYTF.

The gene calls are TRBV29-1 and TRBJ2-3; the match to TRBD2 covers 7 bases. J was trimmed by 2 bases and V by 6 bases; bases with no gene match: 11. Germline CDR1 SQVTM, CDR2 ANQGSEA. CDR3 length: 15 residues. The CDR3 sequence: CSVARGDISTDTQYF. The DNA of the CDR3 is TGCAGCGTCGCTCGGGGGGATATCTCCACAGATACGCAGTATTTT.

This clone was seen once. The genes are TRBV6-6 and TRBJ1-3; D is undetermined. Germline lookup yields CDR1 MNHNY and CDR2 SVGAGI (reference sequence). The V gene lost 5 bases and the J gene lost 4 bases, with 18 bases spanning the gap. This CDR3 is 16 amino acids long. The chain's CDR3 is CASSPYRESTGNTIYF. The CDR3 DNA follows: TGTGCCAGCAGTCCATACAGAGAGTCGACCGGAAACACCATATATTTT.

This clone was observed a single time. The J gene is TRBJ1-1, the V gene TRBV10-3, with D unresolved. The germline V gene encodes CDR1 ENHRY and CDR2 SYGVKD. The CDR3 is made up of 13 amino acids. V dropped 4 bases and J dropped 3 bases, with 9 bases sitting between them. As DNA, the CDR3 is TGTGCCATCAGTGTGAAGGCGGACACTGAAGCTTTCTTT. Its protein is CAISVKADTEAFF.

The chain combines TRBV28 with TRBJ1-2; 9 bases are a match to TRBD1. The CDR3 is 16 residues long. Germline lookup yields CDR1 MDHEN and CDR2 SYDVKM. The V and J ends lost 1 base and 0 bases, in that order; junction bases with no gene match: 3. The CDR3 loop is CASSLLGQGTNYGYTF. Here the CDR3 DNA reads TGTGCCAGCAGTTTATTGGGACAGGGAACTAACTATGGCTACACCTTC.

The genes are TRBV11-2 and TRBJ1-1, with D tentatively TRBD1 (5 bases). From germline, CDR1 is SGHAT and CDR2 FQNNGV. This CDR3 is 13 amino acids long. V lost 3 bases to trimming and J lost 11 bases, with 16 bases between them. The CDR3 is CASSFGQGGVAFF. DNA for the CDR3: TGTGCCAGCAGCTTCGGGCAGGGAGGGGTGGCTTTCTTT.

This clone appeared once. The V call is TRBV5-1, the J call TRBJ2-3, with no clear D. The CDR3 consists of 13 residues. CDR1 is SGHRS, CDR2 YFSETQ, per germline. V lost 0 bases, J lost 5 bases, and 7 bases lay in between. CDR3 coding DNA: TGCGCCAGCAGCTTGGCGCAGGTAGATACGCAGTATTTT. It specifies CASSLAQVDTQYF.

This rearrangement joins TRBV27 to TRBJ1-1; TRBD1 matches 8 bases. V was pared by 2 bases and J by 8 bases, with 10 bases of the junction left unmatched. CDR3 length: 15 amino acids. Germline V lookup: CDR1 MNHEY, CDR2 SMNVEV (reference sequence). CDR3 in amino acids: CASSLAGQGSGEAFF. Written as DNA, the CDR3 is TGTGCCAGCAGTTTAGCCGGACAGGGAAGTGGGGAAGCTTTCTTT.

The gene calls are TRBV18 and TRBJ1-2, with 9 bases that match TRBD1. This CDR3 has 13 amino acids. V gave up 5 bases and J gave up 8 bases; unmatched junction bases: 6. CDR1 is KGHSH and CDR2 is LQKENI in the germline V gene. CDR3: CASSFGQGYGYTF. The CDR3 DNA follows: TGTGCCAGCTCATTTGGACAGGGGTACGGCTACACCTTC.

The rearrangement joins TRBV30 to TRBJ2-7; 8 positions agree with TRBD1. From germline, CDR1 is GTSNPN and CDR2 SVGIG (reference sequence). The CDR3 is 13 amino acids. After removal of 1 base from V and 2 bases from J, the junction contained 1 base not matched to a gene. The CDR3 DNA reads TGTGCCTGGAGTGAGACAGGGGCCTACGAGCAGTACTTC. Protein product: CAWSETGAYEQYF.

This chain links TRBV11-3 with TRBJ2-5; D remains unclear. V lost 5 bases and J 0 bases, leaving 4 bases between the germline ends. CDR3 length: 12 amino acids. Germline CDR1 SGHNT, CDR2 YENEEA. Here the CDR3 reads CASSPDQETQYF. As DNA, the CDR3 is TGTGCCAGCAGCCCTGACCAAGAGACCCAGTACTTC.

The sample holds a few counts of this clone. The rearrangement joins TRBV5-8 to TRBJ1-6; 8 bases align to TRBD1. Germline V gene data show CDR1 as SGHTS and CDR2 as YDEGEE. This CDR3 has 17 amino acids. The junction had 11 bases not matched to a gene; V was cut back by 1 base and J by 8 bases. The CDR3 coding sequence is TGTGCCAGCAGCTTGATTCGGCAGGGGGCGAAACATTCACCCCTCCACTTT. It translates to CASSLIRQGAKHSPLHF.

The chain recombines TRBV11-2 with TRBJ2-2, with 8 positions matching TRBD2. Looked up from germline, CDR1 is SGHAT and CDR2 is FQNNGV. V shed 3 bases, J shed 2 bases, and the junction held 8 bases outside the gene matches. The CDR3 runs 17 residues. The CDR3 coding sequence is TGTGCCAGCAGCTTGGCGCCTAGCGGGTTCAACACCGGGGAGCTGTTTTTT. Translating it yields CASSLAPSGFNTGELFF.

This clone has just one count. The chain joins TRBV5-1 to TRBJ2-5, with D hard to call. Trimming stripped 0 bases from V and 1 base from J, with 7 bases between. CDR3 length: 14 amino acids. The V gene's germline CDR1 is SGHRS and CDR2 YFSETQ. DNA of the CDR3: TGCGCCAGCAGCTTGGGACATTCCCAAGAGACCCAGTACTTC. It translates to CASSLGHSQETQYF.

This sequence joins TRBV4-1 and TRBJ2-7, with D possibly TRBD1 on 6 matching bases. The CDR3 contains 15 residues. Germline lookup yields CDR1 MGHRA and CDR2 YSYEKL. V dropped 0 bases and J dropped 4 bases, with 13 bases sitting between them. The CDR3 loop reads CASSQDITGRYEQYF. The CDR3, as DNA: TGCGCCAGCAGCCAAGATATAACAGGGCGGTACGAGCAGTACTTC.

This clone was detected only a few times. CDR3 loop: CASRETGENSPLHF. The CDR3 nucleotides are TGTGCCAGCAGGGAGACAGGGGAGAATTCACCCCTCCACTTT. The chain employs TRBV7-9 and TRBJ1-6; TRBD1 agrees at 8 bases. The CDR3 runs 14 residues. The J segment lost 7 bases and the V segment lost 6 bases, leaving 5 bases of the junction unmatched. The germline CDR1 and CDR2 sequences are SEHNR and FQNEAQ (reference sequence).

V usage is TRBV14 and J usage is TRBJ1-5, with D perhaps matching TRBD1 (6 bases). The germline V and J ends were trimmed by 4 bases and 2 bases, with 9 bases remaining between them. Germline loops: CDR1 SGHDN, CDR2 FVKESK. This CDR3 comprises 14 residues. This CDR3 reads CASSRTGRNQPQHF. Written as DNA, the CDR3 is TGTGCCAGCAGCCGTACAGGGCGCAATCAGCCCCAGCATTTT.

The chain has TRBV2 and TRBJ1-1; the D gene is possibly TRBD1 (6 bases). In germline, CDR1 is SNHLY, CDR2 FYNNEI. V gave up 6 bases and J gave up 7 bases, with 12 bases separating them. The CDR3 consists of 12 residues. CDR3 sequence (DNA): TGTGCCAGCAGAGACGACAGGCTTGAAGCTTTCTTT. Translating gives CASRDDRLEAFF.

This clone was observed a few times. V gene TRBV10-1 combines with J gene TRBJ2-7; the match to TRBD1 covers 9 bases. The V gene's germline CDR1 is WNHNN and CDR2 SYGVQD (reference sequence). The CDR3 spans 13 residues. After removal of 6 bases from V and 2 bases from J, the junction contained 2 bases not matched to a gene. CDR3 sequence (DNA): TGCGCCAGCAGCCGGACAGGGGCCTACGAGCAGTACTTC. Translating it yields CASSRTGAYEQYF.

The chain uses TRBV27 and TRBJ2-1; weak D call: TRBD2 (6 bases). V was cut by 5 bases and J by 5 bases, with 22 bases left in between. Germline CDR1 is MNHEY and CDR2 is SMNVEV (reference sequence). This CDR3 has 17 residues. In nucleotides, the CDR3 is TGTGCCAGCAGTCATAGACGAGACCGGGAGATTCACAATGAGCAGTTCTTC. This sequence encodes CASSHRRDREIHNEQFF.

In its sample, this clone was seen a few times. V gene TRBV5-5 combines with J gene TRBJ1-2; no firm D call. The CDR3 extends over 13 amino acids. The germline gives CDR1 SGHKS, CDR2 YYEKEE (reference sequence). Trimming stripped 4 bases from V and 3 bases from J, with 10 bases between. The CDR3 sequence is CASSGTGDYGYTF. The CDR3 coding sequence is TGTGCCAGCAGCGGAACCGGGGACTATGGCTACACCTTC.

The V call is TRBV7-3, the J call TRBJ2-2, with 7 bases fitting TRBD1. V lost 6 bases to trimming and J lost 4 bases; unmatched junction nucleotides: 11. The CDR3 has 16 amino acids. Germline-derived CDR1 and CDR2 are SGHTA and FQGTGA. CDR3 protein: CASRRRIGTATGELFF. CDR3 coding DNA: TGTGCCAGCAGAAGAAGGATTGGGACAGCCACCGGGGAGCTGTTTTTT.

V usage is TRBV28 and J usage is TRBJ2-3, with TRBD2 matching over 10 bases. CDR1 is MDHEN, CDR2 SYDVKM, per germline. The CDR3 contains 14 residues. V lost 7 bases, J lost 6 bases, and 7 bases stayed unmatched. Written as DNA, the CDR3 is TGTGCCAGCAAAACAGCGGGGGGGCAGGATACGCAGTATTTT. As protein: CASKTAGGQDTQYF. Based on the CDR3 plus reference TRBV28 and TRBJ2-3, the full variable domain is DVKVTQSSRYLVKRTGEKVFLECVQDMDHENMFWYRQDPGLGLRLIYFSYDVKMKEKGDIPEGYSVSREKKERFSLILESASTNQTSMYLCASKTAGGQDTQYFGPGTRLTVL.

V gene TRBV7-2 combines with J gene TRBJ2-7; 9 positions match TRBD2. The junction had 7 bases not matched to a gene; V was cut back by 5 bases and J by 2 bases. Germline lookup yields CDR1 SGHTA and CDR2 FQGNSA. The CDR3 consists of 15 residues. CDR3 sequence reads: CASSQPSGEAYEQYF. CDR3 nucleotides: TGTGCCAGCAGCCAACCTAGCGGGGAGGCCTACGAGCAGTACTTC.

V and J are TRBV6-5 and TRBJ1-2, with 10 bases matching TRBD1. This CDR3 comprises 15 residues. The germline V gene encodes CDR1 MNHEY and CDR2 SVGAGI. The V segment lost 3 bases and the J segment 8 bases; nucleotides outside the gene matches: 9. In DNA form, the CDR3 reads TGTGCCAGCAGTTATAAGGGGACAGGGGTTGGCGGCTACACCTTC. This gives the protein CASSYKGTGVGGYTF.

The rearrangement uses TRBV15 and TRBJ2-1; D is perhaps TRBD1 (5 bases). The length of the CDR3 is 16 residues. The V end lost 3 bases, the J end lost 0 bases, and 12 bases lay between the germline ends. Germline V gene data show CDR1 as LNHNV and CDR2 as YYDKDF (reference sequence). The CDR3 DNA reads as TGTGCCACCAGCAGGCCCCAGGGTAGCTCCTACAATGAGCAGTTCTTC. The encoded protein is CATSRPQGSSYNEQFF.

This clone was observed a single time. This chain connects TRBV28 to TRBJ1-2, with D tentatively TRBD1 (5 bases). The germline V gene encodes CDR1 MDHEN and CDR2 SYDVKM. The CDR3 spans 17 residues. V lost 2 bases, J lost 4 bases, and 20 bases lay in between. CDR3 loop: CASSLGYGGAGVYGYTF. The CDR3 DNA follows: TGTGCCAGCAGTTTAGGTTATGGCGGGGCAGGTGTCTATGGCTACACCTTC.